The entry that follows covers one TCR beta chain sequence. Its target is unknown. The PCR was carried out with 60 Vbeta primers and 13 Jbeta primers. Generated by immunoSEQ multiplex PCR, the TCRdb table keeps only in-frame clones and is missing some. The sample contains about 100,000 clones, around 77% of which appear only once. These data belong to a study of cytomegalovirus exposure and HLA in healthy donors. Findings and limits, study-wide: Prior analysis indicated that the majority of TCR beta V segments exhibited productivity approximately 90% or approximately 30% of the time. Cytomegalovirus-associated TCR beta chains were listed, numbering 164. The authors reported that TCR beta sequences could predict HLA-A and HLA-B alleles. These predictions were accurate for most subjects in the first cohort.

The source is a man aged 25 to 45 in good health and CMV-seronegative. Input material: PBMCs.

The CDR3 region is CASSRSGDTQYF. DNA for the CDR3: TGTGCCAGCAGCCGGAGTGGAGATACGCAGTATTTT. The chain uses TRBV4-2 and TRBJ2-3; D call uncertain. Looked up from germline, CDR1 is LGHNA and CDR2 is YNFKEQ. This CDR3 is 12 amino acids long. V was cut by 4 bases and J by 5 bases, with 7 bases left in between.